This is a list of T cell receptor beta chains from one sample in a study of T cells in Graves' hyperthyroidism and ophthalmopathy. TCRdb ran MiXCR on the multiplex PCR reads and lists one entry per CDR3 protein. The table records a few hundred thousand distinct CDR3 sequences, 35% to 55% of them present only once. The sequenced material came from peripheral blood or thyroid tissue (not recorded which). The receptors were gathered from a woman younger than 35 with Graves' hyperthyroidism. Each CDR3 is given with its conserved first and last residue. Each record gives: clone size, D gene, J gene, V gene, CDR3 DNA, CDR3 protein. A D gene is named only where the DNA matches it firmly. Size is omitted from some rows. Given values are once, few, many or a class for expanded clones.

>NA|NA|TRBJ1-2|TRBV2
TGTGCCAGCAAGGCGGGGGAATCCTATGGCTACACCTTC
CASKAGESYGYTF
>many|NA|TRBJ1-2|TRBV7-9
TGTGCCAGCAGCTTAGTGGCCCGTCGGGGGATTGGAGGCTACACCTTC
CASSLVARRGIGGYTF
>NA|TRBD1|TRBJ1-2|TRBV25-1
TGTGCCAGCAGTGCAACTAAGACAGGGCTCTTGGACTACACCTTC
CASSATKTGLLDYTF
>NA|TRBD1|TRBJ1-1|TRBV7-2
TGTGCCAGCAGTCACCCGGGACAGGGAGGATGGGCTTTCTTT
CASSHPGQGGWAFF
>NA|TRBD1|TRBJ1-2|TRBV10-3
TGTGCCAGCAGGACCTCCGGGACAGTGGGCTATGGCTACACCTTC
CASRTSGTVGYGYTF
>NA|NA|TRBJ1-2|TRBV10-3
TGTGCCATCAGACCGGGCAGGGTGTACGGCTACACCTTC
CAIRPGRVYGYTF
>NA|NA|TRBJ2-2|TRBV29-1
TGCAGCGTTAAGGGGGGAGCGGACACCGGGGAGCTGTTTTTT
CSVKGGADTGELFF
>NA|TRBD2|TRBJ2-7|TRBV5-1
TGCGCCAGCAGCTTGGTTCTAGCGGGAGAGGACGAGCAGTACTTC
CASSLVLAGEDEQYF
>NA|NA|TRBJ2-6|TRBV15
TGTGCCACCAGCAGAGTTGGGACAGGGGCCAACGTCCTGACTTTC
CATSRVGTGANVLTF
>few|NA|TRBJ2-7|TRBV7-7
TGTGCCAGCAGCAGGCCAAACTCCTACGAGCAGTACTTC
CASSRPNSYEQYF
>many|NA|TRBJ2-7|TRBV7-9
TGTGCCAGCAGCCCCGGACAGCTGCAGTACTTC
CASSPGQLQYF
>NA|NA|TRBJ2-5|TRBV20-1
TGCAGTGCTAGGCTTCTCGACCTAGCGCGACAGGAGACCCAGTACTTC
CSARLLDLARQETQYF
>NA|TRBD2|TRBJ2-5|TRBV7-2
TGTGCCAGCTCCCCGCCGGGGACTAGCGGGAGTGAGACCCAGTACTTC
CASSPPGTSGSETQYF
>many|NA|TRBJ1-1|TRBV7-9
TGTGCCAGCAGCCCCAGCGGGGACGCCACTGAAGCTTTCTTT
CASSPSGDATEAFF
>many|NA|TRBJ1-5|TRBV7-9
TGTGCCAGCAGGGGACCAAACGCTGCCCATCAGCATTTT
CASRGPNAAHQHF
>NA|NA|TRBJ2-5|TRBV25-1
TGTGCTAGAGATAGGACGCCGCAAGAGACCCAGTACTTC
CARDRTPQETQYF
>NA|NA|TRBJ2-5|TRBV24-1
TGTGCCACCAGTGATTTTACACAGGGTGAAGAGACCCAGTACTTC
CATSDFTQGEETQYF
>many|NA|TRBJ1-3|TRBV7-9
TGTGCCAGCAGCTTAGCGTCTGGAAACACCATATATTTT
CASSLASGNTIYF
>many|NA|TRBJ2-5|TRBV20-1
TGCAGTGCTAGAGATGGAACTGCTACGGAGACCCAGTACTTC
CSARDGTATETQYF
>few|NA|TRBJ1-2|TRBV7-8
TGTGCCAGCACCCAGGGAGGATACTATGGCTACACCTTC
CASTQGGYYGYTF
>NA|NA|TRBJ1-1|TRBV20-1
TGCAGTGCTCCTGCCAGACAGAGCATGAACACTGAAGCTTTCTTT
CSAPARQSMNTEAFF
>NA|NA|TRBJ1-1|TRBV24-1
TGTGCCACCAGTGGGGCGGGAGCTTTCTTT
CATSGAGAFF
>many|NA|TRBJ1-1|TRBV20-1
TGCAGTGCTAGAAGCAACTCCGGCACTGAAGCTTTCTTT
CSARSNSGTEAFF
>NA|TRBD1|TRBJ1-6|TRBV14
TGTGCCAGCAGCCATTCCGAGACAGGGCGATTTAATTCACCCCTCCACTTT
CASSHSETGRFNSPLHF
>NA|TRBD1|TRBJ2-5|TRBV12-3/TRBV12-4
TGTGCCAGCAGTACCGGGACAGGTCTCCAAGAGACCCAGTACTTC
CASSTGTGLQETQYF
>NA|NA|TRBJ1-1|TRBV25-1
TGTGCCAGCAGTGAATATCTCGGCAGCCAAGTCGACAGCCGCGGGACTGAAGCTTTCTTT
CASSEYLGSQVDSRGTEAFF